Listed below are T cell receptor beta chains from one sample, sequenced in a study of T cell changes during pregnancy in multiple sclerosis. Some clones are missing from TCRdb's copy, which holds only in-frame ones; the method was immunoSEQ multiplex PCR. The sample holds 35,000 to 50,000 clones; approximately 90% are singletons and the top ten take around 7%. Material: CD8+ T cells from peripheral blood mononuclear cells, obtained in the third trimester of pregnancy. The receptors derive from a female donor with multiple sclerosis, enrolled in a pregnancy study. Both conserved end residues are part of each CDR3. The D gene is left open where the match is weak. The size entry is marked missing in some rows and otherwise reads once, few, many or a size class.

TRBJ2-7	-	TRBD2	TRBV7-8	TGTGCCAGCAGCACCCACCTGACTAGCGGGAGTACCTACGAGCAGTACTTC	CASSTHLTSGSTYEQYF
TRBJ1-5	-	-	TRBV28	TGTGCCAGCAGTTTATGGATTGAAACCGAGACTTATCAGCCCCAGCATTTT	CASSLWIETETYQPQHF
TRBJ1-3	-	-	TRBV11-3	TGTGCCAGCAGCCCGTCCCTTATAGGGGCCACCTCTGGAAACACCATATATTTT	CASSPSLIGATSGNTIYF
TRBJ1-4	-	-	TRBV6-1	TGTGCCAGCAGTGTTGGGGAGATTGCAACTAATGAAAAACTGTTTTTT	CASSVGEIATNEKLFF
TRBJ2-3	-	-	TRBV7-7	TGTGCCAGCAGCTTACTTTACACAGATACGCAGTATTTT	CASSLLYTDTQYF
TRBJ2-5	-	-	TRBV28	TGTGCCAGCAGCGGGACTCCACTAGAAGAGACCCAGTACTTC	CASSGTPLEETQYF
TRBJ2-5	-	-	TRBV28	TGTGCCAGCAGTATGCTACAGGGAGACCAAGAGACCCAGTACTTC	CASSMLQGDQETQYF
TRBJ1-2	-	-	TRBV21-1	TGTGCCAGCAGCAAAGTGGACCGGCCCGGTAGGGGCTATGGCTACACCTTC	CASSKVDRPGRGYGYTF
TRBJ2-7	-	-	TRBV2	TGTGCCAGCAGTGGTACTAGCCTACAGTACGAGCAGTACTTC	CASSGTSLQYEQYF
TRBJ2-7	-	TRBD1	TRBV7-6	TGTGCCAGCACCTTAGGACAGGGAAGGAGTGAGCAGTACTTC	CASTLGQGRSEQYF
TRBJ1-2	once	TRBD1	TRBV28	TGTGCCAGCAGAACCGGACAGGGGGCAGGGGGCCCCCACCCGGATGGCTACACCTTC	CASRTGQGAGGPHPDGYTF
TRBJ2-3	once	-	TRBV2	TGTGCCAGCAGCGAAACCCTCTCGGTCGGGGATACGCAGTATTTT	CASSETLSVGDTQYF
TRBJ2-2	-	-	TRBV2	TGTGCCAGCTCTATGGGCACCGCGAACACCGGGGAGCTGTTTTTT	CASSMGTANTGELFF
TRBJ1-4	-	TRBD1	TRBV4-3	TGCGCCAGCAGCCAAGATGGGACAGGGGGCTCGGGAAAACTGTTTTTT	CASSQDGTGGSGKLFF
TRBJ2-2	-	-	TRBV6-4	TGTGCCAGCAGTGACTCTACTCCCGGGGAGCTGTTTTTT	CASSDSTPGELFF
TRBJ2-2	-	-	TRBV7-3	TGTGCCAGCAGCAAAGAGGACAGCACCGGGGAGCTGTTTTTT	CASSKEDSTGELFF
TRBJ1-1	-	-	TRBV15	TGTGCCACCAGCAGAGACCGTGAGACAGGGAACACTGAAGCTTTCTTT	CATSRDRETGNTEAFF
TRBJ2-7	-	-	TRBV28	TGTGCCAGCAGTTTACCGGGGGATGGCTCCTACGAGCAGTACTTC	CASSLPGDGSYEQYF
TRBJ2-7	-	TRBD1	TRBV27	TGTGCCAGCAGTAGACAGGGCCTGGCTGGGTACGAGCAGTACTTC	CASSRQGLAGYEQYF
TRBJ1-1	-	-	TRBV19	TGTGCCAGTAGTATAAACAGGGTGAACACTGAAGCTTTCTTT	CASSINRVNTEAFF
TRBJ1-1	-	TRBD1	TRBV5-1	TGCGCCAGCAGCTTGGGGGACAGGGGCTGGACTGAAGCTTTCTTT	CASSLGDRGWTEAFF
TRBJ2-6	-	-	TRBV27	TGTGCCAGTTCTCCTGGGGCCAACGTCCTGACTTTC	CASSPGANVLTF
TRBJ2-5	-	TRBD1	TRBV7-9	TGTGCCAGCAGCACCTCGACAGGGGCCCCCATTCCGCAAGAGACCCAGTACTTC	CASSTSTGAPIPQETQYF
TRBJ1-1	-	-	TRBV7-6	TGTGCCAGCAGCCTGGAGCTTGGCACTGAAGCTTTCTTT	CASSLELGTEAFF
TRBJ1-5	-	-	TRBV6-5	TGTGCCAGCAGTTTCGGTAGCAATCAGCCCCAGCATTTT	CASSFGSNQPQHF
TRBJ2-3	-	TRBD2	TRBV4-2	TGTGCCAGCAGCCAGTGGCTAGCGGGAGGAGTAGATACGCAGTATTTT	CASSQWLAGGVDTQYF
TRBJ1-5	-	-	TRBV7-2	TGTGCCAGCAGCTTGGACAACTATAGCAATCAGCCCCAGCATTTT	CASSLDNYSNQPQHF
TRBJ2-1	-	-	TRBV10-3	TGTGCCATCAACCGGGGCAATGAGCAGTTCTTC	CAINRGNEQFF
TRBJ2-7	-	TRBD2	TRBV11-2	TGTGCCAGCAGCTACGCGGGGGGCTCCTACGAGCAGTACTTC	CASSYAGGSYEQYF
TRBJ2-2	-	-	TRBV2	TGTGCCGCACGGGGGAAAGGCACCGGGGAGCTGTTTTTT	CAARGKGTGELFF
TRBJ1-5	-	TRBD1	TRBV7-3	TGTGCCAGCAGCATTACAGGGGATCAGCCCCAGCATTTT	CASSITGDQPQHF
TRBJ1-4	-	TRBD1	TRBV27	TGTGCCAGCAGTCTCCAGCCGGGACAGGGCAATGAAAAACTGTTTTTT	CASSLQPGQGNEKLFF
TRBJ1-4	-	-	TRBV27	TGTGCCAGCAGCCCCGGGGGTCCGGATGAAAAACTGTTTTTT	CASSPGGPDEKLFF
TRBJ2-1	-	-	TRBV5-6	TGTGCCAGCAGCTTTGAGGGTACCCCCAACAATGAGCAGTTCTTC	CASSFEGTPNNEQFF
TRBJ2-5	-	-	TRBV28	TGTGCCAGCAGTTCCCTGCTAGGGGGGGAAGTTTCGGAGACCCAGTACTTC	CASSSLLGGEVSETQYF
TRBJ2-7	-	TRBD2	TRBV7-8	TGTGCCAGCAGCGGGGTAGCGGGGGGCGGTGACGAGCAGTACTTC	CASSGVAGGGDEQYF
TRBJ2-2	-	TRBD2	TRBV28	TGTGCCAGCAGTTTAGAGAGCGGGACCGTGAACACCGGGGAGCTGTTTTTT	CASSLESGTVNTGELFF
TRBJ1-1	-	-	TRBV30	TGTGCCTGGGACACGGGACAGAACACTGAAGCTTTCTTT	CAWDTGQNTEAFF
TRBJ2-7	-	-	TRBV7-9	TGTGCCAGCAGCCCTGGGACAATCGAGCAGTACTTC	CASSPGTIEQYF
TRBJ2-3	-	TRBD1	TRBV7-8	TGTGCCAGCAGCTCCCCCCAGGGGGAGAGCACAGATACGCAGTATTTT	CASSSPQGESTDTQYF
TRBJ2-2	-	-	TRBV28	TGTGCCAGCAGTTTCTCAGTTAACACCGGGGAGCTGTTTTTT	CASSFSVNTGELFF
TRBJ1-1	-	-	TRBV9	TGTGCCAGCAGCGTAGCTCCGGGCAGGATGGGAGAAATGAACACTGAAGCTTTCTTT	CASSVAPGRMGEMNTEAFF
TRBJ2-1	-	TRBD1	TRBV29-1	TGCAGCGTTGAAGTTGTGACAGGGCCATACAATGAGCAGTTCTTC	CSVEVVTGPYNEQFF
TRBJ1-2	-	-	TRBV7-9	TGTGCCAGCAGCTTAGGGACAAACTATGGCTACACCTTC	CASSLGTNYGYTF
TRBJ1-1	many	-	TRBV12-5	TGTGCTAGTGCTGACCTAGGGGGTGCTTTCTTT	CASADLGGAFF
TRBJ1-1	-	-	TRBV6-1	TGTGCCAGCAGTGAAGGGGGCGGGAACACTGAAGCTTTCTTT	CASSEGGGNTEAFF